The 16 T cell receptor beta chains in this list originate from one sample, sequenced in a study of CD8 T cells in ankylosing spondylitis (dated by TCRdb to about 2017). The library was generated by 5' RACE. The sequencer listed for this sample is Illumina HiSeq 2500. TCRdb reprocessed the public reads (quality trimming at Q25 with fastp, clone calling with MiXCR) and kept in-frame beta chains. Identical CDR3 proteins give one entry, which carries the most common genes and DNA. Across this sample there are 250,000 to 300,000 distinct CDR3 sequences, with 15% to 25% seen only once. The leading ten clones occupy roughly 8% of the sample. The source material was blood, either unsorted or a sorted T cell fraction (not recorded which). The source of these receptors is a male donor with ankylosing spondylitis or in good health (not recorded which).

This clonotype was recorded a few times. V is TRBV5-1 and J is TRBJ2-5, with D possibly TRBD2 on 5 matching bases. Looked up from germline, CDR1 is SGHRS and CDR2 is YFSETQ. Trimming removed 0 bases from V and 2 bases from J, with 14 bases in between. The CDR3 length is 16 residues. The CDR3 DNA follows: TGCGCCAGCAGCTTGGGCCGGGGTCCTGGGCAAGAGACCCAGTACTTC. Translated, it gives CASSLGRGPGQETQYF.

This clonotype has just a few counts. CDR3 in amino acids: CASSLMGTGTHNGYTF. In nucleotides, the CDR3 is TGCGCCAGCAGCTTGATGGGAACCGGTACGCACAACGGCTACACCTTC. This chain joins TRBV5-1 and TRBJ1-2; D is ambiguous. Germline values: CDR1 SGHRS, CDR2 YFSETQ. Trimming removed 1 base at V and 8 bases at J, with 21 bases between. This CDR3 is 16 amino acids long.

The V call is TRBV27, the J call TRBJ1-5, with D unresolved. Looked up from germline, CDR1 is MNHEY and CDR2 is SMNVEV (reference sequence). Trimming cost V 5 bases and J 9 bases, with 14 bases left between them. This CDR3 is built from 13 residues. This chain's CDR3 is CASSSQARMPQHF. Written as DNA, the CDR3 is TGTGCCAGCAGTAGCCAGGCTAGAATGCCCCAGCATTTT.

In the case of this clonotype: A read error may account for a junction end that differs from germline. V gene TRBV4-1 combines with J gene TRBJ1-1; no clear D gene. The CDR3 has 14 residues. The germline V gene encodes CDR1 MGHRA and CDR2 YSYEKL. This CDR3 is CASSQASMNTGAFF. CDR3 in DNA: TGCGCCAGCAGCCAAGCCTCGATGAACACTGGAGCTTTCTTT.

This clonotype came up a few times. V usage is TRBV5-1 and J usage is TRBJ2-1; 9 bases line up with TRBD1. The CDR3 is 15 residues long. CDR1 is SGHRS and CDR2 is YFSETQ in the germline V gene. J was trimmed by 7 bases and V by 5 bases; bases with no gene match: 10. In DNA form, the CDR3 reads TGCGCCAGCAGGCAAACAGGGGGCAACACAAATGAGCAGTTCTTC. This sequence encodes CASRQTGGNTNEQFF.

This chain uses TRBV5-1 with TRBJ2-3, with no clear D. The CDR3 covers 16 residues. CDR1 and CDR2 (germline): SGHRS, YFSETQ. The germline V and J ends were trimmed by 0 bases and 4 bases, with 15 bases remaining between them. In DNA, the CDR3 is TGCGCCAGCAGCTTGGCCGATCGGCCCCCGTCAGATACGCAGTATTTT. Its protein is CASSLADRPPSDTQYF.

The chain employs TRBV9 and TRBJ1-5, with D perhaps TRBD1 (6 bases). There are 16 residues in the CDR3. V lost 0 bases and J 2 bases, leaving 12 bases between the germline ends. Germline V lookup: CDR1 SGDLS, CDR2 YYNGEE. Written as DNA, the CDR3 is TGTGCCAGCAGCGTAGGCGGGACACCTGGCAATCAGCCCCAGCATTTT. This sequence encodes CASSVGGTPGNQPQHF.

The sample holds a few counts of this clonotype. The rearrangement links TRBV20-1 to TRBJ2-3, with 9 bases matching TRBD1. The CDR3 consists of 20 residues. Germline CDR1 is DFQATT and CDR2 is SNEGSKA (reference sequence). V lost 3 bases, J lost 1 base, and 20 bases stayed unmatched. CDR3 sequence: CSARAPGQGFGGGRTDTQYF. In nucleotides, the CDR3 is TGCAGTGCTAGGGCGCCGGGACAGGGTTTCGGTGGGGGCCGCACAGATACGCAGTATTTT.

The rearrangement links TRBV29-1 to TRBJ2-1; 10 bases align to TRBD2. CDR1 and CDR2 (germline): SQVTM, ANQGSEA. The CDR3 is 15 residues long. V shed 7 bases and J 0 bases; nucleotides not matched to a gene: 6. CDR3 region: CSASSGGGSYNEQFF. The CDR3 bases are TGCAGCGCCTCTAGCGGGGGAGGCTCCTACAATGAGCAGTTCTTC.

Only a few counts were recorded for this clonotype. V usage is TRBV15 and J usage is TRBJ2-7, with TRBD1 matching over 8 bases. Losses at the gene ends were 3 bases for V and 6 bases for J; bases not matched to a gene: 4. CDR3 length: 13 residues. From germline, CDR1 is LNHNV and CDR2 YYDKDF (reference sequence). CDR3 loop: CATSSDRGGEQYV. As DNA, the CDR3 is TGTGCCACCAGCAGCGACAGGGGCGGCGAGCAGTACGTC.

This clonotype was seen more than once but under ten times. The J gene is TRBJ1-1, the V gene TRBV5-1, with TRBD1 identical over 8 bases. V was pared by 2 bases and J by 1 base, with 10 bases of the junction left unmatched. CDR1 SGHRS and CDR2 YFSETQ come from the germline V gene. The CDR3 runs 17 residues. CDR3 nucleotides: TGCGCCAGCAGCTTCGGGCTTCAGGGGGCAGCGAACACTGAAGCTTTCTTT. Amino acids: CASSFGLQGAANTEAFF.

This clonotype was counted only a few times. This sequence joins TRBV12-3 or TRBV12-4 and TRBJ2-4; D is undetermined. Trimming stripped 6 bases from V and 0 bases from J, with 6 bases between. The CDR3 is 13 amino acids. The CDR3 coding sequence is TGTGCCAGCAGAGGCCTAGCCAAAAACATTCAGTACTTC. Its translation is CASRGLAKNIQYF.

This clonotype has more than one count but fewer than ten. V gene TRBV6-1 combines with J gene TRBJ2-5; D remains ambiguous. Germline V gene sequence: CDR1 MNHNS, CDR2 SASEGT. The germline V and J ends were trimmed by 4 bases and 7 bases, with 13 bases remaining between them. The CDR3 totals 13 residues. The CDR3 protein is CASSAGVWGTQYF. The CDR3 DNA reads TGTGCCAGCAGTGCCGGAGTCTGGGGGACCCAGTACTTC.

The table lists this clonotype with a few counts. CDR3 sequence (DNA): TGCGCCAGCAGCTCGGGACAGGGGGACTACAATGAGCAGTTCTTC. It is translated as CASSSGQGDYNEQFF. The rearrangement links TRBV5-1 to TRBJ2-1, with 11 bases matching TRBD1. The CDR3 covers 15 residues. The J segment lost 3 bases and the V segment lost 3 bases, leaving 2 bases of the junction unmatched. The V gene's germline CDR1 is SGHRS and CDR2 YFSETQ.

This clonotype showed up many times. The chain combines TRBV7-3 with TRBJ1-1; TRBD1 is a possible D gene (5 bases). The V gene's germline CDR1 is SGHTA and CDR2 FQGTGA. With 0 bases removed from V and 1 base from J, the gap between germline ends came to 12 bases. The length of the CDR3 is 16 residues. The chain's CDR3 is CASSLTYAGGNTEAFF. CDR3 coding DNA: TGTGCCAGCAGCTTAACCTACGCCGGGGGGAACACTGAAGCTTTCTTT.

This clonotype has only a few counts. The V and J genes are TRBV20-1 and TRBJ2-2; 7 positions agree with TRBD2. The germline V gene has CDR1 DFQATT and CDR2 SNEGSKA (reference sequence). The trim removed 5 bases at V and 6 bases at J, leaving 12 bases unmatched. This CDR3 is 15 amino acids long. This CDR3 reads CSARRRLAGAGELFF. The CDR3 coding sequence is TGCAGTGCTCGGCGTCGATTGGCGGGGGCCGGGGAGCTGTTTTTT.